This T cell receptor (beta chain) was retrieved from a study of cytomegalovirus exposure and HLA in healthy donors. Findings and limits, study-wide: There was a cluster of highly shared sequence variants that was likely a sequencing artifact.

For this clone: Its antigen is undetermined.

The PCR had 60 Vbeta and 13 Jbeta primers. Clones were sequenced by immunoSEQ multiplex PCR, and TCRdb holds only the in-frame ones, with some missing. Here the sample spans some 140,000 clones, approximately 61% being singletons. V was pared by 3 bases and J by 3 bases, with 11 bases between. The CDR3 totals 15 residues. Germline-derived CDR1 and CDR2 are SGHVS and FQNEAQ. The chain couples TRBV7-8 to TRBJ1-4; D perhaps matches TRBD1 (5 bases). This clonotype was obtained from a human donor in good health. The sequenced sample was PBMCs. CDR3 sequence reads: CASSFLGGSNEKLFF. CDR3 DNA: TGTGCCAGCAGCTTCTTGGGGGGGTCTAATGAAAAACTGTTTTTT.